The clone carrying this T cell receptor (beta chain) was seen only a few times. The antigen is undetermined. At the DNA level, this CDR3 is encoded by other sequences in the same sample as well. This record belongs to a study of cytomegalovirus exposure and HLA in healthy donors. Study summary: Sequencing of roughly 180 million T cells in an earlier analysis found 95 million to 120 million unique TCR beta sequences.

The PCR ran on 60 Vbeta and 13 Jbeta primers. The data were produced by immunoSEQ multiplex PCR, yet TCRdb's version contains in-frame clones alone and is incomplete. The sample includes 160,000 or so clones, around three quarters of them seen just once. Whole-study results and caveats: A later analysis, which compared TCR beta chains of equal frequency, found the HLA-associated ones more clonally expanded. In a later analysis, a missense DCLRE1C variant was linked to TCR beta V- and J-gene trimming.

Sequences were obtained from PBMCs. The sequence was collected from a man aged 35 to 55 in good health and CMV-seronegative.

The CDR3 protein is CASSLTAQETQYF. In nucleotides, the CDR3 is TGCGCCAGCAGCTTGACAGCCCAAGAGACCCAGTACTTC. The chain couples TRBV5-1 to TRBJ2-5, with D hard to call. In germline, CDR1 is SGHRS, CDR2 YFSETQ. This CDR3 spans 13 amino acids. Trimming pared 1 base from V and 1 base from J, leaving 5 bases between.